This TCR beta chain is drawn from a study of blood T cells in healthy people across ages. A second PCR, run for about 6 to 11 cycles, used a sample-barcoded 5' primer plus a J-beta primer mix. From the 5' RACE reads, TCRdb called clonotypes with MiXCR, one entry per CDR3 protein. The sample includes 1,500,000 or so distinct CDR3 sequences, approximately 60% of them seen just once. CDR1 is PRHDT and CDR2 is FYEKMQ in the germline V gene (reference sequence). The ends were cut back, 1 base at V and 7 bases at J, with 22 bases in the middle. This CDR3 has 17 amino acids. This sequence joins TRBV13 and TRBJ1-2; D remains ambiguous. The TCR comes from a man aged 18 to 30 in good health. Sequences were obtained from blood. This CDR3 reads CASSLVGESDALIGYTF. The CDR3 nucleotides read TGTGCCAGCAGCTTAGTAGGCGAATCTGATGCTTTAATTGGCTACACCTTC.